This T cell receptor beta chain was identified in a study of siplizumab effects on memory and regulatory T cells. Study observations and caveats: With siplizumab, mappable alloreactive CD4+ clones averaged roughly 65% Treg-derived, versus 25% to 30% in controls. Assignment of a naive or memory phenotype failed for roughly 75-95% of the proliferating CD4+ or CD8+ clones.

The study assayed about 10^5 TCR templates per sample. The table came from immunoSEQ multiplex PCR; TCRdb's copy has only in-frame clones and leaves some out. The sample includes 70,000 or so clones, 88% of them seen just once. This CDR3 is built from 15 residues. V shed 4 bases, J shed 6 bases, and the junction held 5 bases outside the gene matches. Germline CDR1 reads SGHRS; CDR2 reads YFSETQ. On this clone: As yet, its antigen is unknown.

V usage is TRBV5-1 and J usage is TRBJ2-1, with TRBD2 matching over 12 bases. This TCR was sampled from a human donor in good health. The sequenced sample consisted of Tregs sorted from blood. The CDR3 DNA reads TGCGCCAGCAGCGTTGGGGGACTAGCGGGCAATGAGCAGTTCTTC. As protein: CASSVGGLAGNEQFF. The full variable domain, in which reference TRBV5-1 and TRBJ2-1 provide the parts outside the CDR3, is KAGVTQTPRYLIKTRGQQVTLSCSPISGHRSVSWYQQTPGQGLQFLFEYFSETQRNKGNFPGRFSGRQFSNSRSEMNVSTLELGDSALYLCASSVGGLAGNEQFFGPGTRLTVL.